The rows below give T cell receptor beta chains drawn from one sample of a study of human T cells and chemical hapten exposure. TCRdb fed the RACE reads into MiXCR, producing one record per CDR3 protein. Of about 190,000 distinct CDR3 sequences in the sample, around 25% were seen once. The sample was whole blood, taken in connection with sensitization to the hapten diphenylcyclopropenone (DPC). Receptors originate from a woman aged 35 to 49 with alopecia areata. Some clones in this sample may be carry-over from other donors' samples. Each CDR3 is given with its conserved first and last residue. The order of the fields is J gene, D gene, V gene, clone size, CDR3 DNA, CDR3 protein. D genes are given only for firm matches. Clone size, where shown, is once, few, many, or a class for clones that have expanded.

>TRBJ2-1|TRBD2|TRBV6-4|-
TGTGCCAGCAGTGAGATAGCGGGGATTCACTACAATGAGCAGTTCTTC
CASSEIAGIHYNEQFF
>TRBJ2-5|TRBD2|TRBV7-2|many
TGTGCCAGCAGCACTAGCGGGGTCGCTTGGGCCCAGTACTTC
CASSTSGVAWAQYF
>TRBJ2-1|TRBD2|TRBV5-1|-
TGCGCCAGCAGCTTCGGTAGCGGGTCCTACAATGAGCAGTTCTTC
CASSFGSGSYNEQFF
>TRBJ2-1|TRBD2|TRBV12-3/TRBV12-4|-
TGTGCCAGCGCCGCCTCTAGCGGGAGTCTCAATGAGCAGTTCTTC
CASAASSGSLNEQFF
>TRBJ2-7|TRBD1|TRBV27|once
TGTGCCAGCAGTCTAAAAGGGGGCGTGGGATCCTACGAGCAGTACTTC
CASSLKGGVGSYEQYF
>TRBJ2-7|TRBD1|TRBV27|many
TGTGCCAGCAGTTTAGGACAGGGGGCTGGGGAGCAGTACTTC
CASSLGQGAGEQYF
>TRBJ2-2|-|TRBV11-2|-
TGTGCCAGCAGCTTATACGCCGGGGAGCTGTTTTTT
CASSLYAGELFF
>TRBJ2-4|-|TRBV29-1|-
TGCAGCGTTGAAGAGGGAGCCAAAAACATTCAGTACTTC
CSVEEGAKNIQYF
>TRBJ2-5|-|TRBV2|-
TGTGCCAGCAGCCGGGGGACCCAGTACTTC
CASSRGTQYF
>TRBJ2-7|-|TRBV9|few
TGTGCCAGCAGCGTAGGGGAACTGGCCTACGAGCAGTACTTC
CASSVGELAYEQYF
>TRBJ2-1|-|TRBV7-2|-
TGTGCCAGCAGCCGAGCTGTCCTGAACTTAAACAATGAGCAGTTCTTC
CASSRAVLNLNNEQFF
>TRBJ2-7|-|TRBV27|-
TGTGCCAGCAGTAAGGTGGTTTCCTACGAGCAGTACTTC
CASSKVVSYEQYF
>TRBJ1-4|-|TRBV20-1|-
TGCAGTGCTAGGGGAAGGGATGGTGAAAAACTGTTTTTT
CSARGRDGEKLFF
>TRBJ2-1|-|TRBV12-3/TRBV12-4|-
TGTGCCAGCAGTTCGTCTAGCGTGGGTGAGCAGTTCTTC
CASSSSSVGEQFF
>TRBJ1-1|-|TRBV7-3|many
TGTGCCAGCAGCTTACAGGGGAACACTGAAGCTTTCTTT
CASSLQGNTEAFF
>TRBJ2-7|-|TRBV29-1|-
TGCAGCGTTGAAGACAGTGCCTACGAGCAGTACTTC
CSVEDSAYEQYF
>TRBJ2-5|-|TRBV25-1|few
TGTGCCAGCAGCCCCCGCGGAGGCCAAGAGACCCAGTACTTC
CASSPRGGQETQYF
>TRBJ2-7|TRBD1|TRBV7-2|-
TGTGCCAGCAGCCGAACCGGGACAGGGGGCTTCGAGCAGTACTTC
CASSRTGTGGFEQYF
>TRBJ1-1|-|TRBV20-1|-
TGCAGTGCTAGTAGAGGACACCTGAACACTGAAGCTTTCTTT
CSASRGHLNTEAFF
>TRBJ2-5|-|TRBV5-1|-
TGCGCCAGCAGCCACAAAATCAGGGACCCCGGGACCCAGTACTTC
CASSHKIRDPGTQYF
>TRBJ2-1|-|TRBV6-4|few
TGTGCCAGCAGTACAACGGGAGACGGCTACAATGAGCAGTTCTTC
CASSTTGDGYNEQFF
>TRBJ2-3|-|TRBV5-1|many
TGCGCCAGCAGTTCTGGAGGTAGTTACTCCACAGATACGCAGTATTTT
CASSSGGSYSTDTQYF
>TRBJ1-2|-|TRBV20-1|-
TGCAGTGCTAGAGTAGGGGAGGGTAGATATGGCTACACCTTC
CSARVGEGRYGYTF